The 5 T cell receptor beta chains below come from one sample, sequenced in a study of T cells after posttransplantation cyclophosphamide. Cyclophosphamide on days +3 and +4 followed busulfan-fludarabine conditioning and a marrow graft. Sequencing used immunoSEQ multiplex PCR; TCRdb keeps in-frame clones, though not all of them. The table includes about 880 clones, 55% to 70% detected once. Sequenced material: CD8+ T cells sorted from PBMCs, taken 84 days after allogeneic stem cell transplant with posttransplant cyclophosphamide. All receptors come from a male patient aged 30 to 40 who received an allogeneic stem cell transplant from a related donor, was CMV-positive, and had no GVHD. Some T cells could come from the graft donor.

The CDR3 coding sequence is TGCGCCAGCAGCCCCTCCGGACTCATCACAGATACGCAGTATTTT. It yields the protein CASSPSGLITDTQYF. The chain uses TRBV5-1 and TRBJ2-3; a possible D gene is TRBD2 (5 bases). V was pared by 4 bases and J by 2 bases, with 14 bases between. Germline lookup yields CDR1 SGHRS and CDR2 YFSETQ. The CDR3 extends over 15 amino acids. Complete variable domain (other parts from reference TRBV5-1 and TRBJ2-3): KAGVTQTPRYLIKTRGQQVTLSCSPISGHRSVSWYQQTPGQGLQFLFEYFSETQRNKGNFPGRFSGRQFSNSRSEMNVSTLELGDSALYLCASSPSGLITDTQYFGPGTRLTVL.

V usage is TRBV5-1 and J usage is TRBJ2-4, with D maybe TRBD1 (7 bases). This CDR3 is 15 amino acids long. The V gene lost 6 bases and the J gene lost 8 bases, with 21 bases spanning the gap. The V gene's germline CDR1 is SGHRS and CDR2 YFSETQ. Written as DNA, the CDR3 is TGCGCCAGCAAGAGGGCAGGGGGGCTAATCGACATTCAGTACTTC. Its translation: CASKRAGGLIDIQYF.

The chain couples TRBV4-1 to TRBJ1-6; 9 bases line up with TRBD1. This CDR3 is built from 15 residues. CDR1 is MGHRA, CDR2 YSYEKL, per germline. Trimming took 4 bases from V and 10 from J; bases not matched to a gene: 8. The CDR3 sequence: CASSPRDRDGSPLHF. The CDR3 DNA sequence: TGCGCCAGCAGCCCCCGGGACAGGGATGGGTCACCCCTCCACTTT.

V usage is TRBV4-1 and J usage is TRBJ2-7, with D tentatively TRBD2 (5 bases). From germline, CDR1 is MGHRA and CDR2 YSYEKL. CDR3 size: 14 residues. Trimming cost V 0 bases and J 3 bases, with 9 bases left between them. The CDR3 sequence is CASSQDMGSYEQYF. The CDR3 bases are TGCGCCAGCAGCCAAGATATGGGGAGCTACGAGCAGTACTTC.

This sequence joins TRBV4-1 and TRBJ1-4; 9 bases are a match to TRBD1. The V gene end was trimmed by 0 bases and the J gene end by 7 bases; junction bases not matched to a gene: 3. CDR1 is MGHRA, CDR2 YSYEKL, per germline. This CDR3 spans 15 amino acids. The DNA for the CDR3 is TGCGCCAGCAGCCAAGATACAGGGGGCAGTGAAAAACTGTTTTTT. Protein product: CASSQDTGGSEKLFF.